One T cell receptor (beta chain) is described in this entry. Its antigen remains unknown. This sample stems from a study of cytomegalovirus exposure and HLA in healthy donors. Study-wide context: Counted in an early data release were some 81 million unique TCRs from HLA-typed donors.

The CDR3 extends over 15 amino acids. Trimming cost V 2 bases and J 6 bases, with 11 bases left between them. Looked up from germline, CDR1 is MNHEY and CDR2 is SVGAGI. The PCR had 60 Vbeta and 13 Jbeta primers. Profiled with immunoSEQ multiplex PCR; TCRdb holds only in-frame clones, not every one. The table has roughly 110,000 clones, around 70% seen once; the top ten hold 3.5% to 5%. Study results and caveats: In a later analysis, TCR association rates varied by HLA locus: DRB1 most, HLA-C fewest. A highly shared variant cluster was judged a likely technical artifact.

The chain carries TRBV6-5 and TRBJ1-6; D perhaps matches TRBD1 (5 bases). The material sequenced was PBMCs. This TCR derives from a woman between 40 and 50 years old in good health and CMV-seropositive. This CDR3 is CASSYETVRNSPLHF. Here the CDR3 DNA reads TGTGCCAGCAGTTACGAGACAGTCCGTAATTCACCCCTCCACTTT.